This T cell receptor beta chain was identified during a study of blood T cells in healthy people across ages. The CDR3 covers 15 residues. V was trimmed by 4 bases and J by 1 base, leaving 10 bases between them. Germline V gene data show CDR1 as LGHNA and CDR2 as YSLEER. Then a second PCR, running about 6 to 12 cycles, was carried out with a sample-barcoded 5' primer and a J-beta primer mix. Via MiXCR, TCRdb re-called the 5' RACE reads, giving one row per CDR3 protein. The profile covers about a million distinct CDR3 sequences, with just over 50% appearing a single time and about 21% taken by the ten largest. The study, taken as a whole, reports: Estimates based on one million T cells were treated as lower bounds. Any conclusive comparison of naive versus antigen-experienced cells was prevented by using unsorted PBMCs.

In the case of this clonotype: Its specificity is unknown.

Total RNA was extracted at no less than 6 micrograms per sample. This clonotype was sampled from a woman aged 55-70 years in good health. Sequenced input: blood. The V call is TRBV4-3, the J call TRBJ2-2, with no clear D. CDR3 nucleotide sequence: TGCGCCAGCAGCCTACTCACGGGGAACACCGGGGAGCTGTTTTTT. Translating it yields CASSLLTGNTGELFF.